Shown below are 11 T cell receptor beta chains from a single sample sequenced in a study of blood T cells in healthy people across ages. Next came a second PCR, run for about 7 to 12 cycles, which used a sample-barcoded 5' primer along with a J-beta primer mix. MiXCR, applied by TCRdb to the 5' RACE reads, yields one record per CDR3 protein. The sample holds 1.2 million to 1.5 million distinct CDR3 sequences, approximately 40% seen once. Sequenced: blood. The origin of the receptors is a woman aged 18-29 years in good health.

This clonotype was observed a handful of times. The chain is built from TRBV25-1 and TRBJ2-7; D is ambiguous. The J call may not be correct, given that the DNA end is closer to TRBJ2-5. Germline lookup yields CDR1 MGHDK and CDR2 SYGVNS. This CDR3 has 15 residues. The CDR3 region has the DNA TGTGCCAGCAGTGACGGGCAGCTCGGCGCTAGGACCCAGTACTTC. It codes for CASSDGQLGARTQYF.

This clonotype was recorded a few times. The V call is TRBV21-1, the J call TRBJ2-5. TRBV21-1 is recorded as a pseudogene. The CDR3 loop spans 12 amino acids. The chain's CDR3 is CASSKFPETQYF. Here the CDR3 DNA reads TGTGCCAGCAGCAAATTTCCGGAGACCCAGTACTTC.

This clonotype was detected ten times or more. The chain uses TRBV28 and TRBJ2-1; 7 bases are a match to TRBD2. V lost 6 bases to trimming and J lost 0 bases; unmatched junction nucleotides: 8. The CDR3 loop spans 16 amino acids. Germline V gene sequence: CDR1 MDHEN, CDR2 SYDVKM. This CDR3 is CASSPRGGSSYNEQFF. The CDR3 DNA reads as TGTGCCAGCAGCCCCAGAGGCGGGAGCTCCTACAATGAGCAGTTCTTC. Full variable domain (outside the CDR3, taken from reference TRBV28 and TRBJ2-1): DVKVTQSSRYLVKRTGEKVFLECVQDMDHENMFWYRQDPGLGLRLIYFSYDVKMKEKGDIPEGYSVSREKKERFSLILESASTNQTSMYLCASSPRGGSSYNEQFFGPGTRLTVL.

This clonotype was observed a handful of times. The V and J genes are TRBV10-3 and TRBJ2-3, with 8 bases fitting TRBD2. The length of the CDR3 is 15 residues. In germline, CDR1 is ENHRY, CDR2 SYGVKD. The V gene end was trimmed by 11 bases and the J gene end by 0 bases; junction bases not matched to a gene: 10. DNA for the CDR3: TGTGCCTCCGGCCAGGCGGGAGGCAGCACAGATACGCAGTATTTT. It translates to CASGQAGGSTDTQYF.

This clonotype appeared a few times. The V call is TRBV6-5, the J call TRBJ2-2; D is unresolved. The germline V gene encodes CDR1 MNHEY and CDR2 SVGAGI. V shed 6 bases and J shed 5 bases, with 10 bases lying between them. The CDR3 loop spans 13 amino acids. The CDR3 DNA reads as TGTGCCAGCAGCTCAAGACCGACCGGGGAGCTGTTTTTT. Encoded protein: CASSSRPTGELFF.

This clonotype was seen once. The chain employs TRBV20-1 and TRBJ1-1; 9 bases agree with TRBD1. The CDR3 runs to 14 residues. The V segment lost 1 base and the J segment 4 bases; nucleotides outside the gene matches: 4. Germline assignment: CDR1 DFQATT and CDR2 SNEGSKA (reference sequence). The CDR3 loop is CSARVTGGTTEAFF. The CDR3, as DNA: TGCAGTGCTAGAGTGACAGGGGGGACCACTGAAGCTTTCTTT.

The chain has TRBV24-1 and TRBJ2-3, with 9 positions matching TRBD2. This CDR3 contains 15 residues. Germline trimming cut 10 bases from V and 2 bases from J; bases unmatched to any gene: 9. Germline V gene lookup returns CDR1 KGHDR and CDR2 SFDVKD. CDR3 sequence (DNA): TGTGCCACTGCCCGTAAGCGGGGGGACACAGATACGCAGTATTTT. As protein: CATARKRGDTDTQYF.

The chain combines TRBV15 with TRBJ1-2; D is perhaps TRBD1 (6 bases). Per germline, CDR1 LNHNV and CDR2 YYDKDF (reference sequence). With 5 bases removed from V and 2 bases from J, the gap between germline ends came to 12 bases. This CDR3 has 14 residues. DNA of the CDR3: TGTGCCACCAGCTTAGGGCAGGGGAACTATGGCTACACCTTC. It specifies CATSLGQGNYGYTF.

The gene calls are TRBV7-2 and TRBJ2-7; 12 bases match TRBD2. Judging by the DNA end, TRBJ2-5 fits better; the J call may be wrong. This CDR3 has 17 amino acids. CDR1 SGHTA and CDR2 FQGNSA come from the germline V gene. CDR3 loop: CASSLVLAGGPLETQYF. The CDR3 region has the DNA TGTGCCAGCAGCTTAGTCCTAGCGGGAGGGCCTCTAGAGACCCAGTACTTC.

The gene calls are TRBV20-1 and TRBJ1-2; tentatively, D is TRBD1 (5 bases). The V and J ends lost 0 bases and 2 bases respectively, with 19 bases between them. In germline, CDR1 is DFQATT, CDR2 SNEGSKA (reference sequence). This CDR3 spans 17 amino acids. CDR3 loop: CSARDPGTSGWNYGYTF. The CDR3 nucleotides read TGCAGTGCTAGAGATCCCGGGACTTCGGGGTGGAACTATGGCTACACCTTC.

Here the CDR3 DNA reads TGTGCCAGCAGCCCACGGACGGCAGTGAACACTGAAGCTTTCTTT. Protein: CASSPRTAVNTEAFF. V usage is TRBV9 and J usage is TRBJ1-1; D remains unclear. The CDR3 spans 15 residues. The V gene lost 4 bases and the J gene lost 0 bases, with 13 bases spanning the gap. Germline loops: CDR1 SGDLS, CDR2 YYNGEE.